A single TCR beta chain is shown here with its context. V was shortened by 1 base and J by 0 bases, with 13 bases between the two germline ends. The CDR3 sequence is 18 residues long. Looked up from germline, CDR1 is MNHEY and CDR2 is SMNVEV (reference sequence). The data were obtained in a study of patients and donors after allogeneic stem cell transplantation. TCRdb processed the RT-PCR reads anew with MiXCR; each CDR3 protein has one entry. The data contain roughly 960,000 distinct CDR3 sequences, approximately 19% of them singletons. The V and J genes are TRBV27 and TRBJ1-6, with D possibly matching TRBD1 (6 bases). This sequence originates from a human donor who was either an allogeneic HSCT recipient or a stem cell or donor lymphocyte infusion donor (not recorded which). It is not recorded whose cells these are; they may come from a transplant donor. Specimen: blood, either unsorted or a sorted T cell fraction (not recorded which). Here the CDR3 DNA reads TGTGCCAGCAGTTTATTCCGGACAGCCAGCTCCTATAATTCACCCCTCCACTTT. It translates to CASSLFRTASSYNSPLHF.